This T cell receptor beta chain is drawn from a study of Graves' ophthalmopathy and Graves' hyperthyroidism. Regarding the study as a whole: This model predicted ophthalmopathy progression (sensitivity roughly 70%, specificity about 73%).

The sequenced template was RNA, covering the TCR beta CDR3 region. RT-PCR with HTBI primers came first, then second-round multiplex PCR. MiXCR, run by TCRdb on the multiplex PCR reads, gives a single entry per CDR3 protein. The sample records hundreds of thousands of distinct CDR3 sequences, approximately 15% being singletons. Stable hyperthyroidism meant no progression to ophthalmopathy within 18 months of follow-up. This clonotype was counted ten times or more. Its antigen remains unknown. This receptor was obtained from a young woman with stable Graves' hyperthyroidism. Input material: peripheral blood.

CDR3 amino acids: CASSLGFGRGQETQYF. Written as DNA, the CDR3 is TGTGCCAGCAGCTTGGGGTTTGGGAGGGGGCAAGAGACCCAGTACTTC. The chain uses TRBV7-2 and TRBJ2-5, with D maybe TRBD2 (7 bases). Per germline, CDR1 SGHTA and CDR2 FQGNSA. V was trimmed by 3 bases and J by 2 bases, leaving 16 bases between them. The CDR3 has 16 residues.